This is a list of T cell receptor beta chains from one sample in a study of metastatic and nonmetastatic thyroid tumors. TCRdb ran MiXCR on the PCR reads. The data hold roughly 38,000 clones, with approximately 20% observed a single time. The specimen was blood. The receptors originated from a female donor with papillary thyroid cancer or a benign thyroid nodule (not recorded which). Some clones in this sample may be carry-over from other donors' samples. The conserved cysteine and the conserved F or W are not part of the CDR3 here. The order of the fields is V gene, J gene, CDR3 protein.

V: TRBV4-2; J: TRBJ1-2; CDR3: ASSLARTYGYT
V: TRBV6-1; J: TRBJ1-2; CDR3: ASSEQDYGYT
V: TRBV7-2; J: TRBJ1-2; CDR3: ASSLGGLYGYT
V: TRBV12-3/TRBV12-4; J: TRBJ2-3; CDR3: ASTGRNTDTQY
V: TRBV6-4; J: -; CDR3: ASSELSGNPNEQF
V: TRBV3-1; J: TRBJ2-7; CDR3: ASSRYRDSSYEQY
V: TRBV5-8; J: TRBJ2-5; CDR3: ASSPLRETQY
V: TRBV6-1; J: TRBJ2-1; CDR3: ASSLLGAGQENEQF
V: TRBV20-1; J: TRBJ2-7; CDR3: SARDLRTPSYEQY
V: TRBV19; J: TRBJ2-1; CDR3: ASSIFGGGRASRVNEQF
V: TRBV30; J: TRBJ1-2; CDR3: AWYTGGFLGYT
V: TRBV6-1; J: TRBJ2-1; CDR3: ASSPWTHNEQF
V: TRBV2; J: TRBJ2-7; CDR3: ASIRPGYQQY
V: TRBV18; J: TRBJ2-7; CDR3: ASSPNYAGQHYEQY
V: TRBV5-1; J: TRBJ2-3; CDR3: ASRAIAGTTTDTQY
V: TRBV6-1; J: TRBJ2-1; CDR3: AITAWNEQF
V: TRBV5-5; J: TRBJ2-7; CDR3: ASSSNGLAGYEQY